This T cell receptor (beta chain) was sequenced in a study of identifying expanded T cells in peripheral blood. Assay used: immunoSEQ multiplex PCR; TCRdb lists only in-frame clones, some missing. The repertoire consists of 55,000 to 75,000 clones, with 87% occurring once and the leading ten covering 4.7%. The sample consisted of blood. This TCR came from a person aged 18 to 70 in good health.

The CDR3 sequence is CAWSVPIKYSADTQYF. The CDR3 nucleotides read TGTGCCTGGAGTGTACCCATAAAGTACTCCGCAGATACGCAGTATTTT. The J gene is TRBJ2-3, the V gene TRBV30; D gene ambiguous. In germline, CDR1 is GTSNPN, CDR2 SVGIG (reference sequence). This CDR3 has 16 amino acids. The V gene lost 0 bases and the J gene lost 4 bases, with 17 bases spanning the gap.